This entry features one T cell receptor (beta chain) sequence. What it recognizes is unknown. At one of its ends the junction is not consistent with the germline gene, which may arise from a read error. With 60 Vbeta and 13 Jbeta primers, the PCR was carried out. Produced via immunoSEQ multiplex PCR; TCRdb's table is partial and in-frame only. The sample consists of roughly 38,000 clones, roughly 90% of them appearing once. The data belong to a study of cytomegalovirus exposure and HLA in healthy donors. Overall study findings and caveats: The study carried out a later analysis of TCR beta sequences. It associated 16,951 of them with specific HLA alleles at a false discovery rate of 0.05. A missense variant in DCLRE1C was later tied to TCR beta V- and J-gene trimming.

The CDR3 loop spans 12 amino acids. CDR1 and CDR2 from the germline V gene are SEHNR and FQNEAQ (reference sequence). J is TRBJ2-7 and V is TRBV7-9; D is possibly TRBD2 (6 bases). This receptor was taken from a woman in her late teens or twenties in good health and CMV-seronegative. The sequencing input was PBMCs. The CDR3 spells CSSSRTTYEQYF. The CDR3 DNA reads as TGTTCCAGCAGCCGGACTACCTACGAGCAGTACTTC.